Following are 28 T cell receptor beta chains from one sample sequenced in a study of CD8 T cells in ankylosing spondylitis. TCRdb ran MiXCR on the 5' RACE reads and lists one entry per CDR3 protein. This table holds about 24,000 distinct CDR3 sequences, over 10% found once. Material for sequencing was blood. These receptors originate from a male donor with ankylosing spondylitis or in good health (not recorded which).

There are many counts of this clonotype. The rearrangement links TRBV7-3 to TRBJ2-7; 7 nucleotides match TRBD2. The CDR3 is 15 residues long. Germline values: CDR1 SGHTA, CDR2 FQGTGA. The V segment lost 2 bases and the J segment 4 bases; nucleotides outside the gene matches: 8. The CDR3 reads CASSLGQAGVYEQYF. Written as DNA, the CDR3 is TGTGCCAGCAGCTTAGGCCAGGCGGGAGTTTACGAGCAGTACTTC. Looking up the rest from reference TRBV7-3 and TRBJ2-7 gives the full variable domain: GAGVSQTPSNKVTEKGKYVELRCDPISGHTALYWYRQSLGQGPEFLIYFQGTGAADDSGLPNDRFFAVRPEGSVSTLKIQRTERGDSAVYLCASSLGQAGVYEQYFGPGTRLTVT.

This clonotype has more than one count but fewer than ten. The V and J genes are TRBV7-2 and TRBJ2-2; no firm D call. From germline, CDR1 is SGHTA and CDR2 FQGNSA. The V end was cut by 6 bases, the J end by 5 bases, with 7 bases between. The CDR3 length is 12 residues. The CDR3 coding sequence is TGTGCCAGCAGGCCCTATACCGGGGAGCTGTTTTTT. Translation gives CASRPYTGELFF. The full variable domain, completed using reference TRBV7-2 and TRBJ2-2, is GAGVSQSPSNKVTEKGKDVELRCDPISGHTALYWYRQSLGQGLEFLIYFQGNSAPDKSGLPSDRFSAERTGGSVSTLTIQRTQQEDSAVYLCASRPYTGELFFGEGSRLTVL.

This clonotype was seen repeatedly, ten times or more. V is TRBV4-1 and J is TRBJ2-5; maybe TRBD2 (5 bases). Deletions cut 6 bases from V and 3 bases from J, with 5 bases between. Germline assignment: CDR1 MGHRA and CDR2 YSYEKL. The CDR3 runs to 11 residues. The CDR3 region is CASRGEETQYF. In nucleotides, the CDR3 is TGCGCCAGCAGGGGAGAAGAGACCCAGTACTTC.

This clonotype was detected many times. The CDR3 sequence is CASSLAGGGEETQYF. The CDR3 DNA reads TGTGCCAGCAGTTTAGCGGGCGGAGGGGAGGAGACCCAGTACTTC. The chain uses TRBV12-3 or TRBV12-4 and TRBJ2-5; D is perhaps TRBD2 (6 bases). V lost 0 bases, J lost 5 bases, and 13 bases lay in between. The CDR3 has 15 residues.

This sequence joins TRBV7-3 and TRBJ1-1, with D unresolved. This CDR3 has 13 residues. CDR1 is SGHTA, CDR2 FQGTGA, per germline. Trimming stripped 6 bases from V and 1 base from J, with 9 bases between. CDR3 coding DNA: TGTGCCAGCAGTTTACAGCGGAACACTGAAGCTTTCTTT. Amino acids: CASSLQRNTEAFF.

This clonotype showed up many times. This chain links TRBV12-3 or TRBV12-4 with TRBJ1-2, with 11 nucleotides matching TRBD1. CDR3 length equals 15 residues. With 5 bases clipped from V and 2 bases from J, the junction kept 4 bases outside the gene matches. CDR3 sequence (DNA): TGTGCCAGCAGTCCCGGGACAGGGGGGAACTATGGCTACACCTTC. Its protein product is CASSPGTGGNYGYTF.

This clonotype was found a few times. The CDR3 protein is CSVAALDEQYF. CDR3 nucleotide sequence: TGCAGCGTTGCCGCGTTAGACGAGCAGTACTTC. This chain uses TRBV29-1 with TRBJ2-7; unclear D gene. CDR1 SQVTM and CDR2 ANQGSEA come from the germline V gene. CDR3 length: 11 amino acids. The V end lost 4 bases, the J end lost 5 bases, and 9 bases lay between the germline ends.

This clonotype was counted many times. This CDR3 is CATRKRGREVAGELFF. The DNA of the CDR3 is TGTGCCACGCGGAAGCGGGGCAGGGAGGTTGCCGGGGAGCTGTTTTTT. The rearrangement joins TRBV15 to TRBJ2-2; 7 positions match TRBD2. Germline V gives CDR1 LNHNV, CDR2 YYDKDF (reference sequence). The CDR3 consists of 16 residues. Trimming took 9 bases from V and 6 from J; bases not matched to a gene: 16.

This clonotype was detected many times. The chain has TRBV12-3 or TRBV12-4 and TRBJ1-5; 8 bases align to TRBD1. The V gene end was trimmed by 5 bases and the J gene end by 3 bases; junction bases not matched to a gene: 6. The CDR3 sequence is 15 residues long. The CDR3 nucleotides are TGTGCCAGCAGTCCAACAGGGGGAGTCAATCAGCCCCAGCATTTT. Encoded protein: CASSPTGGVNQPQHF.

This clonotype was counted only a few times. J is TRBJ2-3 and V is TRBV28; TRBD2 agrees at 7 bases. Germline-derived CDR1 and CDR2 are MDHEN and SYDVKM. The CDR3 contains 14 residues. J was trimmed by 1 base and V by 5 bases; bases with no gene match: 3. The CDR3, as DNA: TGTGCCAGCAGTCTAGCGGCCGGCACAGATACGCAGTATTTT. It is translated as CASSLAAGTDTQYF.

This chain joins TRBV12-3 or TRBV12-4 and TRBJ2-3; D is undetermined. V gave up 0 bases and J gave up 3 bases, with 4 bases separating them. The CDR3 sequence is 13 residues long. CDR3 sequence: CASSLARTDTQYF. CDR3 bases: TGTGCCAGCAGTTTAGCGAGAACAGATACGCAGTATTTT.

This clonotype appeared many times. This sequence joins TRBV29-1 and TRBJ2-1; possibly TRBD1 or TRBD2 for D (5 bases each). V shed 4 bases and J shed 4 bases, with 17 bases lying between them. There are 15 residues in the CDR3. The germline gives CDR1 SQVTM, CDR2 ANQGSEA. The CDR3 bases are TGCAGCGTTGTAGGGGAGACAAACCGATACAATGAGCAGTTCTTC. It encodes CSVVGETNRYNEQFF.

This clonotype was seen at least ten times. This rearrangement joins TRBV7-2 to TRBJ2-2; a weak D match, TRBD2 (5 bases). Germline V gene sequence: CDR1 SGHTA, CDR2 FQGNSA. Trimming pared 0 bases from V and 5 bases from J, leaving 7 bases between. This CDR3 is built from 14 residues. Written as DNA, the CDR3 is TGTGCCAGCAGCTTAGCGGGAGTTACCGGGGAGCTGTTTTTT. This codes for CASSLAGVTGELFF.

This clonotype was recorded at least ten times. V usage is TRBV5-1 and J usage is TRBJ2-2; D is ambiguous. V was clipped by 6 bases and J by 0 bases, with 6 bases between them. In germline, CDR1 is SGHRS, CDR2 YFSETQ. This CDR3 is 13 amino acids long. CDR3 DNA: TGCGCCAGCAATACAGCGAACACCGGGGAGCTGTTTTTT. It codes for CASNTANTGELFF.

This clonotype has a count of ten or more. The chain recombines TRBV20-1 with TRBJ2-1; tentatively, D is TRBD1 or TRBD2 (5 bases each). This CDR3 is built from 13 residues. V lost 6 bases to trimming and J lost 9 bases, with 18 bases between them. In germline, CDR1 is DFQATT, CDR2 SNEGSKA (reference sequence). In nucleotides, the CDR3 is TGCAGTGCACCAACAATGGGGCTAGCTGAGCAGTTCTTC. This sequence encodes CSAPTMGLAEQFF.

This clonotype was seen more than once but under ten times. This rearrangement joins TRBV5-5 to TRBJ2-5, with D maybe TRBD2 (5 bases). CDR1 and CDR2 (germline): SGHKS, YYEKEE (reference sequence). The CDR3 extends over 15 amino acids. Between the trimmed V and J ends, which lost 0 bases and 2 bases, there was a span of 11 bases. Written as DNA, the CDR3 is TGTGCCAGCAGCTTGGACGGACTCGTTCAAGAGACCCAGTACTTC. It yields the protein CASSLDGLVQETQYF.

At least ten counts were recorded for this clonotype. V usage is TRBV29-1 and J usage is TRBJ2-3; TRBD2 matches at 8 bases. The CDR3 sequence is 13 residues long. Germline V gene sequence: CDR1 SQVTM, CDR2 ANQGSEA. Germline trimming cut 7 bases from V and 5 bases from J; bases unmatched to any gene: 8. CDR3 bases: TGCAGCGCCCGAGCGGGAGTGGTAGATACGCAGTATTTT. Amino acid sequence: CSARAGVVDTQYF.

This clonotype was counted many times. The chain carries TRBV12-3 or TRBV12-4 and TRBJ2-1; 8 bases map to TRBD2. Unmatched junction bases numbered 7, after V lost 3 bases and J lost 6 bases. CDR3 length: 15 amino acids. For the CDR3, the DNA is TGTGCCAGCAGTTTGGACGGGGGGGCCGGCAATGAGCAGTTCTTC. It yields the protein CASSLDGGAGNEQFF.

In its sample, this clonotype was seen many times. V gene TRBV7-2 combines with J gene TRBJ2-5, with 9 bases lining up with TRBD1. The CDR3 is made up of 16 amino acids. Germline V gene data show CDR1 as SGHTA and CDR2 as FQGNSA. Unmatched junction bases numbered 7, after V lost 5 bases and J lost 0 bases. The CDR3 region has the DNA TGTGCCAGCAGCCCACGGACAGGGGCTAACCAAGAGACCCAGTACTTC. This sequence encodes CASSPRTGANQETQYF.

This clonotype was recorded many times. The rearrangement links TRBV12-3 or TRBV12-4 to TRBJ2-3; weak D call: TRBD2 (7 bases). This CDR3 is built from 15 residues. Trimming removed 4 bases from V and 0 bases from J, with 11 bases in between. This chain's CDR3 is CASSSAGASTDTQYF. As DNA, the CDR3 is TGTGCCAGCAGTTCCGCGGGGGCTAGCACAGATACGCAGTATTTT.

The chain combines TRBV29-1 with TRBJ2-7; D remains unclear. The CDR3 spans 11 residues. Germline CDR1 is SQVTM and CDR2 is ANQGSEA. V lost 1 base and J lost 3, with 4 bases in between. The CDR3 protein is CSVEAGYEQYV. For the CDR3, the DNA is TGCAGCGTTGAAGCGGGCTACGAGCAGTACGTC.

The chain uses TRBV19 and TRBJ1-1; no definite D call. The germline V gene encodes CDR1 LNHDA and CDR2 SQIVND (reference sequence). V was trimmed by 3 bases and J by 1 base, leaving 9 bases between them. The CDR3 covers 14 residues. For the CDR3, the DNA is TGTGCCAGTAGTATGGGGTACCAGAACACTGAAGCTTTCTTT. Translation: CASSMGYQNTEAFF.

This clonotype was seen a few times. The CDR3 DNA follows: TGCAGCGTTGGGACAGGTGGGAACACTGAAGCTTTCTTT. Translated: CSVGTGGNTEAFF. The V call is TRBV29-1, the J call TRBJ1-1, with 7 positions matching TRBD1. J was trimmed by 1 base and V by 4 bases; bases with no gene match: 3. The CDR3 spans 13 residues. Germline CDR1 SQVTM, CDR2 ANQGSEA.

The rearrangement uses TRBV27 and TRBJ2-1; 8 bases are shared with TRBD1. Per germline, CDR1 MNHEY and CDR2 SMNVEV (reference sequence). Trimming cost V 5 bases and J 7 bases; bases outside gene matches: 10. The CDR3 runs to 15 residues. The CDR3, as DNA: TGTGCCAGCAGTGTAACAGGGGGTATAGGGAATGAGCAGTTCTTC. Its translation is CASSVTGGIGNEQFF.

At least ten counts were recorded for this clonotype. The genes are TRBV7-2 and TRBJ1-6; no firm D call. Germline V CDR1 and CDR2: SGHTA, FQGNSA. The germline V and J ends were trimmed by 8 bases and 6 bases, with 8 bases remaining between them. The CDR3 has 12 amino acids. CDR3 nucleotides: TGTGCCAGCGGGCTCAGTAATTCACCCCTCCACTTT. Protein product: CASGLSNSPLHF.

V and J are TRBV21-1 and TRBJ2-7; the table gives TRBD2 as D, unverified against the DNA. TRBV21-1 is a pseudogene segment. The CDR3 is 17 amino acids. The CDR3 DNA is TGTGCCAGCAGCAAAGGACCAGCTATAGGGCCAGGATCCGAGCAGTACTTC. This translates into CASSKGPAIGPGSEQYF.

This clonotype was seen at least ten times. The chain employs TRBV5-1 and TRBJ2-1; no definite D call. The germline CDR1 and CDR2 sequences are SGHRS and YFSETQ. The germline V and J ends were trimmed by 0 bases and 9 bases, with 19 bases remaining between them. This CDR3 contains 16 residues. The DNA for the CDR3 is TGCGCCAGCAGCTTGGTTCGCTTCAACCTATGGGGTGAGCAGTTCTTC. This codes for CASSLVRFNLWGEQFF.

The chain uses TRBV30 and TRBJ1-1; 8 nucleotides match TRBD1. The V gene's germline CDR1 is GTSNPN and CDR2 SVGIG (reference sequence). Trimming cost V 5 bases and J 1 base; bases outside gene matches: 6. The CDR3 has 14 residues. Written as DNA, the CDR3 is TGTGCCTGGGCTCGTGGGACAGGGAACACTGAAGCTTTCTTT. As protein: CAWARGTGNTEAFF.